The subject of this entry is one T cell receptor beta chain. The sample holds a few counts of this clonotype. The target of this receptor is not known. No base quality values were provided; no much bigger clone lies one nucleotide off. The CDR3 starts with the cysteine, ends with the phenylalanine, and has 18 residues. CDR3 DNA only is kept here, 54 bases in frame from base 1. CDR1 and CDR2, per the germline V gene (reference sequence), are MNHEY and SMNVEV. V has 0 bases trimmed and J has 0 bases trimmed; junction bases matching no gene number 9. The data stem from a study of CD8 T cells in ankylosing spondylitis (dated by TCRdb to about 2017). A note on the overall study: T cell receptor beta repertoires were profiled in healthy donors and ankylosing spondylitis patients so that disease-linked TCR variants could be found. The full study cohort was made up of about 24 ankylosing spondylitis patients and about a hundred healthy donors. Peripheral blood samples were taken, and synovial fluid was additionally collected from ankylosing spondylitis patients.

Study-level results and caveats: A TCR beta motif of several highly homologous amino acid variants appeared characteristic of blood from ankylosing spondylitis patients. A CD8+ phenotype was shown by the disease-linked clones, which were found at relatively low frequencies in peripheral blood. The disease-linked clones were reported as significantly enriched in matched synovial fluid samples from ankylosing spondylitis patients. Some motif variants were previously reported in synovial fluid and blood of reactive arthritis patients, suggesting common disease-initiation mechanisms.

TCRdb records Illumina HiSeq 2500 as the sequencer. TCR beta libraries were prepared by quantitative 5'-RACE with molecular barcodes. For the original study's pipeline: A new computational method based on a probabilistic model of VDJ rearrangement was used to identify disease-linked TCR variants. The public reads were quality trimmed at Q25 with fastp and then assembled into clones with MiXCR by TCRdb, keeping productive beta chains. A single entry per CDR3 protein holds the most common genes and DNA from its merged rows. The V and J calls were determined by TCRdb, not by the authors. This sample lists a few hundred thousand distinct CDR3 sequences; roughly 18% were detected once. Of the sample, roughly a third is held by the ten largest clones.

The source is a male donor with ankylosing spondylitis or in good health (not recorded which). Sequenced material: blood, either unsorted or a sorted T cell fraction (not recorded which). The chain was built from TRBV27 and TRBJ2-5; TRBD2 lines up with 8 middle nucleotides. The DNA sequence is given as TGTGCCAGCAGTTTATCGACCGGGGGGGGCGTAAACCAAGAGACCCAGTACTTC. Its coded protein is CASSLSTGGGVNQETQYF.